Detailed here is one T cell receptor (beta chain). Looked up from germline, CDR1 is WNHNN and CDR2 is SYGVQD (reference sequence). This CDR3 has 16 residues. After removal of 1 base from V and 3 bases from J, the junction contained 8 bases not matched to a gene. TCRdb's table, derived via immunoSEQ multiplex PCR, lists solely in-frame clones and lacks some. The table lists around 75,000 clones, roughly 80% of them singletons. This sample was taken from a study of blood T cell repertoires in COVID-19. Study-level background: The study drew acute and convalescent COVID-19 samples from the United States, Italy and Spain.

The sequence was obtained from a man between 45 and 60 years old with COVID-19, enrolled during active disease. Sequencing input: peripheral blood. The chain joins TRBV10-1 to TRBJ2-5; 7 positions agree with TRBD2. CDR3 in amino acids: CASSEYVAGEKETQYF. The DNA of the CDR3 is TGCGCCAGCAGTGAGTATGTAGCGGGCGAAAAAGAGACCCAGTACTTC.